The 10 T cell receptor beta chains below were found in one sample sequenced in a study of blood T cells in healthy people across ages. PCR was performed a second time for roughly 7 to 12 cycles using a sample-barcoded 5' primer and a J-beta primer mix. TCRdb ran MiXCR on the 5' RACE reads and lists one entry per CDR3 protein. The table lists about 1 million distinct CDR3 sequences, 40% to 55% of them singletons. The sequenced sample consisted of blood. Receptors were obtained from a woman aged 55-75 years in good health.

As regards this clonotype: This clone may be a read error of a much larger clone one base away. The V call is TRBV20-1, the J call TRBJ2-7; weak D call: TRBD1 (6 bases). With 3 bases removed from V and 7 bases from J, the gap between germline ends came to 16 bases. The germline V gene encodes CDR1 DFQATT and CDR2 SNEGSKA (reference sequence). The CDR3 covers 13 residues. CDR3 DNA: TGCAGTGCTAGCAGGGGCTCCTACAATGAGCAGTACTTC. The encoded protein is CSASRGSYNEQYF.

This clonotype was found a few times. The chain couples TRBV9 to TRBJ2-3; 9 bases agree with TRBD2. The CDR3 is 13 residues long. V shed 7 bases and J 3 bases; nucleotides not matched to a gene: 3. Germline loops: CDR1 SGDLS, CDR2 YYNGEE. The CDR3 DNA reads TGTGCCAGCCGCGGGAGGGGAACAGATACGCAGTATTTT. Translation gives CASRGRGTDTQYF.

The chain links TRBV11-1 to TRBJ1-5, with a tentative D call TRBD1 (5 bases). V was pared by 11 bases and J by 5 bases, with 16 bases between. CDR1 is SGHAT and CDR2 is FQDESV in the germline V gene (reference sequence). The CDR3 spans 13 residues. The CDR3 spells CAGLHRFYQPQHF. CDR3 nucleotide sequence: TGTGCCGGCCTGCACAGGTTCTATCAGCCCCAGCATTTT. Full variable domain (outside the CDR3, taken from reference TRBV11-1 and TRBJ1-5): EAEVAQSPRYKITEKSQAVAFWCDPISGHATLYWYRQILGQGPELLVQFQDESVVDDSQLPKDRFSAERLKGVDSTLKIQPAELGDSAMYLCAGLHRFYQPQHFGDGTRLSIL.

The table lists this clonotype with a few counts. The rearrangement uses TRBV12-3 or TRBV12-4 and TRBJ2-7; 7 bases map to TRBD1. The CDR3 contains 15 residues. V lost 3 bases, J lost 1 base, and 6 bases stayed unmatched. The CDR3 coding sequence is TGTGCCAGCAGTTTTTACAGGGGAAGTTCCTACGAGCAGTACTTC. Translation gives CASSFYRGSSYEQYF.

The chain carries TRBV4-2 and TRBJ2-4, with a tentative D call TRBD2 (5 bases). In germline, CDR1 is LGHNA, CDR2 YNFKEQ. V was trimmed by 1 base and J by 6 bases, leaving 7 bases between them. The CDR3 spans 13 residues. The CDR3 coding sequence is TGTGCCAGCAGCCAAGGGGCGGGAAACATTCAGTACTTC. Translation gives CASSQGAGNIQYF.

This clonotype was counted between two and nine times. The chain carries TRBV29-1 and TRBJ2-7; TRBD1 matches 9 bases. The germline V gene encodes CDR1 SQVTM and CDR2 ANQGSEA. The V segment lost 5 bases and the J segment 3 bases; nucleotides outside the gene matches: 11. This CDR3 is built from 15 residues. CDR3 sequence: CSVRPKDRGFYEQYF. The DNA of the CDR3 is TGCAGCGTTCGACCCAAAGACAGGGGGTTCTACGAGCAGTACTTC.

The table lists this clonotype with a few counts. The J gene is TRBJ2-1, the V gene TRBV24-1, with a possible D match to TRBD1 (5 bases). Germline CDR1 and CDR2: KGHDR and SFDVKD. The CDR3 is 17 residues long. V gave up 4 bases and J gave up 2 bases, with 17 bases separating them. Here the CDR3 reads CATSESDRFGPYNEQFF. In nucleotides, the CDR3 is TGTGCCACCAGTGAATCTGACAGATTTGGGCCCTACAATGAGCAGTTCTTC.

The V gene is TRBV27, the J gene TRBJ2-1; D not certain. Germline V gene lookup returns CDR1 MNHEY and CDR2 SMNVEV (reference sequence). Between the trimmed V and J ends, which lost 2 bases and 12 bases, there was a span of 11 bases. The CDR3 has 12 amino acids. The CDR3 is CASSLPGCGQFF. CDR3 nucleotide sequence: TGTGCCAGCAGTTTACCTGGTTGTGGGCAGTTCTTC.

DNA of the CDR3: TGCAGTACAACAGACAGGGGGCAGGGTGAAGCTTTCTTT. Amino acids: CSTTDRGQGEAFF. The rearrangement uses TRBV20-1 and TRBJ1-1, with 10 bases fitting TRBD1. The J segment lost 7 bases and the V segment lost 8 bases, leaving 10 bases of the junction unmatched. The CDR3 covers 13 residues. Germline V lookup: CDR1 DFQATT, CDR2 SNEGSKA (reference sequence).

The V and J genes are TRBV24-1 and TRBJ2-5; 7 bases are a match to TRBD1. The J call is doubtful: the DNA matches TRBJ2-7 better. Germline V gives CDR1 KGHDR, CDR2 SFDVKD. The CDR3 has 12 residues. The CDR3 is CATSEHRGEQYF. The DNA for the CDR3 is TGTGCCACCAGTGAGCACAGGGGCGAGCAGTACTTC.